A selection of T cell receptor beta chains follows, all from one sample in a study of cytomegalovirus exposure and HLA in healthy donors. Clones were sequenced by immunoSEQ multiplex PCR, and TCRdb holds only the in-frame ones, with some missing. The sample records 150,000 or so clones, around 74% being singletons. What was sequenced was PBMCs. These receptor sequences come from a woman between 25 and 40 years old in good health and CMV-seronegative. CDR3s include the opening cysteine and the closing phenylalanine or tryptophan. Some rows have no size entry. The others give once, few or many, or a class for an expanded clone.

>TRBJ1-1|TRBV29-1|.
CSVEQGWSTEAFF
>TRBJ2-7|TRBV6-1|few
CASTGQTYEQYF
>TRBJ1-3|TRBV14|.
CASSLVGGFSGNTIYF
>TRBJ1-4|TRBV18|.
CASSPQQGTNEKLFF
>TRBJ1-2|TRBV4-1|.
CASSPSGQIANYGYTF
>TRBJ1-1|TRBV15|.
CATSRDPQGPAFF
>TRBJ1-1|TRBV5-1|once
CASSPTLGTARNTEAFF
>TRBJ1-5|TRBV10-2|.
CASSAESPSSSNQPQHF
>TRBJ1-6|TRBV2|once
CASSASGSSPLHF
>TRBJ2-3|TRBV11-2|few
CASSVSGQTTDTQYF
>TRBJ1-1|TRBV28|.
CASSFQLRGSTEAFF
>TRBJ2-3|TRBV6-5|.
CASSYPSGGADTQYF
>TRBJ1-1|TRBV2|.
CASSADRGQAEAFF
>TRBJ1-1|TRBV2|.
CASSEWDTGTFNTEAFF
>TRBJ2-3|TRBV5-1|.
CASSPRQGADTQYF
>TRBJ2-7|TRBV12-2|.
CASLIHSAHSYEQYF
>TRBJ2-6|TRBV29-1|.
CSVGGGSGANGLTF
>TRBJ2-7|TRBV7-9|.
CASSIRPPGYEQYF
>TRBJ1-1|TRBV6-6|.
CASSPSNRVNTEAFF
>TRBJ1-1|TRBV7-8|.
CASSLRGKNTEASF
>TRBJ2-1|TRBV4-1|.
CASSQKRGGFYNEQFF
>TRBJ2-2|TRBV25-1|.
CASSDLTGELFF
>TRBJ2-7|TRBV4-2|.
CASSYSGGLGEQYF
>TRBJ1-1|TRBV18|few
CASSPFGEGLSMNTEAFF
>TRBJ2-4|TRBV14|.
CASSQGSGEGNIQYF
>TRBJ2-7|TRBV2|.
CASSLQGYEQYF
>TRBJ2-5|TRBV25-1|.
CASSELGRQETQYF
>TRBJ1-5|TRBV7-6|.
CASSAGTTSNQPQHF
>TRBJ2-5|TRBV2|once
CASSLGRGETQYF
>TRBJ1-2|TRBV14|.
CASSQPGALNYGYTF
>TRBJ1-6|TRBV25-1|.
CASSETGASTLHF
>TRBJ1-5|TRBV19|.
CASSARQVIGGNQPQHF
>TRBJ2-7|TRBV7-2|.
CASSLYGQGAVEQYF
>TRBJ2-2|TRBV2|.
CASSPFQANTGELFF
>TRBJ2-2|TRBV5-1|few
CASSLNRGPTGELFF
>TRBJ2-1|TRBV19|.
CASSLGTGGSYNEQFF
>TRBJ1-1|TRBV11-3|.
CASISGRGPLEAFF